Below, 27 T cell receptor beta chains from the same sample are listed, as sequenced in a study of T cell repertoires in cytomegalovirus infection. TCRdb reprocessed the reads via MiXCR and lists one record per CDR3 protein. Altogether 600,000 to 800,000 distinct CDR3 sequences are present, approximately 25% being singletons, with the ten largest covering around 8%. Sequencing used CD8+ T cells from PBMCs. The receptors stem from a human donor in good health (CMV status not recorded). Some clones in this sample may be carry-over from other donors' samples.

The chain carries TRBV7-2 and TRBJ2-7; 7 positions agree with TRBD1. The ends lost 5 bases at V and 1 base at J; junction bases unmatched: 8. The CDR3 is made up of 15 amino acids. CDR1 is SGHTA and CDR2 is FQGNSA in the germline V gene. The CDR3 region is CASSRGLQGSYEQYF. CDR3 in DNA: TGTGCCAGCAGCCGAGGCCTACAGGGGTCCTACGAGCAGTACTTC.

The CDR3 DNA follows: TGTGCCAGCAGCTTGCGGGGGACTAGCGGACACAATGAGCAGTTCTTC. Amino acids: CASSLRGTSGHNEQFF. The V and J genes are TRBV7-8 and TRBJ2-1, with TRBD2 identical over 11 bases. From germline, CDR1 is SGHVS and CDR2 FQNEAQ. The CDR3 is 16 amino acids. With V trimmed by 3 bases and J by 5 bases, 6 bases remained unmatched.

This clonotype was seen only a few times. The J gene is TRBJ2-3, the V gene TRBV7-9; TRBD2 aligns across 7 bases. Germline CDR1 reads SEHNR; CDR2 reads FQNEAQ (reference sequence). V was pared by 3 bases and J by 3 bases, with 3 bases of the junction left unmatched. This CDR3 is 14 amino acids long. The CDR3 spells CASSFSGLTDTQYF. The CDR3 DNA follows: TGTGCCAGCAGCTTTAGCGGGCTAACAGATACGCAGTATTTT.

The rearrangement joins TRBV28 to TRBJ2-2; 10 positions match TRBD1. The CDR3 is 16 amino acids. Germline loops: CDR1 MDHEN, CDR2 SYDVKM. J lost 8 bases, V lost 7 bases, and 13 bases had no gene match. CDR3 DNA sequence: TGTGCCAGCAACCAATTCGACAGGGGGCCTTCTGGGGAGCTGTTTTTT. As protein: CASNQFDRGPSGELFF. Full variable domain (outside the CDR3, taken from reference TRBV28 and TRBJ2-2): DVKVTQSSRYLVKRTGEKVFLECVQDMDHENMFWYRQDPGLGLRLIYFSYDVKMKEKGDIPEGYSVSREKKERFSLILESASTNQTSMYLCASNQFDRGPSGELFFGEGSRLTVL.

The chain carries TRBV7-9 and TRBJ1-5; D gene uncertain. The ends were cut back, 5 bases at V and 8 bases at J, with 19 bases in the middle. CDR3 size: 15 residues. The germline V gene encodes CDR1 SEHNR and CDR2 FQNEAQ (reference sequence). The DNA for the CDR3 is TGTGCCAGCAGCAATGCCCTCGTCGAGAGTAAGCCCCAGCATTTT. Its translation is CASSNALVESKPQHF. Full variable domain (rest looked up from reference TRBV7-9 and TRBJ1-5): DTGVSQNPRHKITKRGQNVTFRCDPISEHNRLYWYRQTLGQGPEFLTYFQNEAQLEKSRLLSDRFSAERPKGSFSTLEIQRTEQGDSAMYLCASSNALVESKPQHFGDGTRLSIL.

Only a few counts were recorded for this clonotype. The chain recombines TRBV5-1 with TRBJ1-2, with TRBD1 matching over 9 bases. Per germline, CDR1 SGHRS and CDR2 YFSETQ. Trimming cost V 0 bases and J 4 bases; bases outside gene matches: 7. This CDR3 region has 16 residues. The CDR3 reads CASSLDTGTGRYGYTF. The CDR3 DNA is TGCGCCAGCAGCTTGGACACCGGGACAGGGCGCTATGGCTACACCTTC. The variable domain in full, with the rest retrieved from reference TRBV5-1 and TRBJ1-2, is KAGVTQTPRYLIKTRGQQVTLSCSPISGHRSVSWYQQTPGQGLQFLFEYFSETQRNKGNFPGRFSGRQFSNSRSEMNVSTLELGDSALYLCASSLDTGTGRYGYTFGSGTRLTVV.

The V gene is TRBV6-6, the J gene TRBJ1-6, with a tentative D call TRBD1 (6 bases). CDR1 is MNHNY, CDR2 SVGAGI, per germline (reference sequence). The CDR3 covers 17 residues. V lost 4 bases and J lost 6, with 19 bases in between. The CDR3 DNA reads as TGTGCCAGCAGTTCCTCGGGACACCAGAATTTTAATTCACCCCTCCACTTT. It is translated as CASSSSGHQNFNSPLHF.

The chain links TRBV28 to TRBJ2-5, with a tentative D call TRBD2 (6 bases). Looked up from germline, CDR1 is MDHEN and CDR2 is SYDVKM. The CDR3 has 20 amino acids. Trimming left V 6 bases short and J 2 bases short, with 31 bases between. The CDR3 loop is CASSRPGTPVWGYSQETQYF. The CDR3 nucleotides read TGTGCCAGCAGCCGACCCGGGACTCCAGTGTGGGGGTATTCGCAAGAGACCCAGTACTTC.

This clonotype was detected a few times. The chain carries TRBV7-2 and TRBJ2-6; possibly TRBD1 for D (6 bases). V lost 1 base, J lost 0 bases, and 13 bases lay in between. Per germline, CDR1 SGHTA and CDR2 FQGNSA. This CDR3 has 18 residues. The CDR3 DNA follows: TGTGCCAGCAGCTTAGTGCACAGGGTAAGCTCTGGGGCCAACGTCCTGACTTTC. Amino acids: CASSLVHRVSSGANVLTF.

The J gene is TRBJ2-3, the V gene TRBV14, with TRBD2 matching over 12 bases. V lost 2 bases and J lost 3; bases outside the gene matches: 12. The CDR3 spans 19 residues. CDR1 and CDR2 from the germline V gene are SGHDN and FVKESK. This chain's CDR3 is CASSQYSSGGAFGTDTQYF. CDR3 nucleotides: TGTGCCAGCAGCCAATACTCTAGCGGGGGGGCCTTCGGGACAGATACGCAGTATTTT.

V is TRBV10-3 and J is TRBJ2-2; D possibly corresponds to TRBD2 (5 bases). This CDR3 has 17 amino acids. Germline V CDR1 and CDR2: ENHRY, SYGVKD. Between the trimmed V and J ends, which lost 0 bases and 7 bases, there was a span of 18 bases. As DNA, the CDR3 is TGTGCCATCAGTGAGTCGGTGGAGAATCAGCGGCACGGGGAGCTGTTTTTT. Protein product: CAISESVENQRHGELFF.

V gene TRBV28 combines with J gene TRBJ2-7; D possibly matches TRBD1 or TRBD2 (5 bases each). Germline values: CDR1 MDHEN, CDR2 SYDVKM. This CDR3 spans 15 amino acids. V gave up 5 bases and J gave up 3 bases, with 17 bases separating them. The CDR3, as DNA: TGTGCCAGCAGTAGCGCTAAAACAGGAGGCTACGAGCAGTACGTC. Protein product: CASSSAKTGGYEQYV.

This clonotype was seen more than once but under ten times. The CDR3 region is CASSPREGSNTGELFF. The CDR3 DNA reads TGTGCCAGCAGCCCCCGGGAGGGATCGAACACCGGGGAGCTGTTTTTT. The rearrangement links TRBV5-5 to TRBJ2-2; 8 positions match TRBD2. The CDR3 consists of 16 residues. V shed 4 bases and J 0 bases; nucleotides not matched to a gene: 5. Germline-derived CDR1 and CDR2 are SGHKS and YYEKEE (reference sequence).

This clonotype showed up just a few times. The genes are TRBV7-9 and TRBJ2-2; D unresolved. The CDR3 has 15 amino acids. V lost 4 bases and J 5 bases, leaving 14 bases between the germline ends. Per the germline V gene, CDR1 is SEHNR and CDR2 is FQNEAQ (reference sequence). This CDR3 reads CASSSYSLGTGELFF. The CDR3 DNA is TGTGCCAGCAGCTCATACTCCTTAGGGACCGGGGAGCTGTTTTTT.

This clonotype was detected a few times. This chain joins TRBV2 and TRBJ2-5; 9 bases agree with TRBD2. The CDR3 sequence is 17 residues long. V trimming: 2 bases; J trimming: 1 base; junction bases outside the gene matches: 8. Germline V CDR1 and CDR2: SNHLY, FYNNEI. The CDR3 sequence is CASSETERGAFQETQYF. CDR3 DNA: TGTGCCAGCAGTGAAACGGAGCGGGGGGCCTTCCAAGAGACCCAGTACTTC.

The table lists this clonotype with a count of one. The rearrangement uses TRBV7-6 and TRBJ1-1, with D hard to call. Germline CDR1 and CDR2: SGHVS and FNYEAQ. V lost 5 bases and J 5 bases, leaving 21 bases between the germline ends. The CDR3 contains 16 residues. The CDR3 coding sequence is TGTGCCAGCAGCCAAATCCCGAGTTCCCAAGGAACTGAAGCTTTCTTT. It is translated as CASSQIPSSQGTEAFF.

This clonotype was detected ten times or more. The chain recombines TRBV7-2 with TRBJ2-2; no reliable D call. The CDR3 has 14 amino acids. The germline gives CDR1 SGHTA, CDR2 FQGNSA. Trimming left V 2 bases short and J 5 bases short, with 9 bases between. This CDR3 reads CASSLLVGTGELFF. The CDR3 DNA is TGTGCCAGCAGCTTACTTGTGGGGACCGGGGAGCTGTTTTTT.

About this clonotype itself: This may be a read error, as it is one base from a much larger clone. The rearrangement links TRBV28 to TRBJ2-1; D is unclear. V was shortened by 7 bases and J by 2 bases, with 12 bases between the two germline ends. CDR1 and CDR2 (germline): MDHEN, SYDVKM. The CDR3 sequence is 14 residues long. Written as DNA, the CDR3 is TGTGCCAGCAACGCGATGAGGACCTACAATGAGCAGTTCTTC. Translation gives CASNAMRTYNEQFF. Complete variable domain (other parts from reference TRBV28 and TRBJ2-1): DVKVTQSSRYLVKRTGEKVFLECVQDMDHENMFWYRQDPGLGLRLIYFSYDVKMKEKGDIPEGYSVSREKKERFSLILESASTNQTSMYLCASNAMRTYNEQFFGPGTRLTVL.

This clonotype was seen repeatedly, ten times or more. The genes are TRBV12-3 or TRBV12-4 and TRBJ2-7; either TRBD1 or TRBD2 may supply D (6 bases each). The CDR3 sequence is 18 residues long. V gave up 5 bases and J gave up 2 bases, with 25 bases separating them. In DNA form, the CDR3 reads TGTGCCAGCAGTCTCCGGGGTGGGGGCAGGGGAGGTACCTACGAGCAGTACGTC. Amino acids: CASSLRGGGRGGTYEQYV.

This clonotype was detected only once. With a much larger clone just one base away, this may be a read error. The rearrangement uses TRBV7-9 and TRBJ2-7; no clear D. V lost 1 base and J 4 bases, leaving 8 bases between the germline ends. This CDR3 is built from 13 residues. The germline CDR1 and CDR2 sequences are SEHNR and FQNEAQ (reference sequence). The CDR3 DNA is TGTGCCAGCAGCTTAGACCCGAAGTACGAGCAGTACGTC. It encodes CASSLDPKYEQYV.

In the case of this clonotype: A clone one base away is much larger, so this may be a read error. This chain links TRBV10-3 with TRBJ2-3; 7 nucleotides line up with TRBD1. Germline CDR1 reads ENHRY; CDR2 reads SYGVKD. Losses at the gene ends were 6 bases for V and 0 bases for J; bases not matched to a gene: 12. CDR3 length: 17 amino acids. The CDR3 loop is CAIRVRQGHTSTDTQYF. The DNA of the CDR3 is TGTGCCATCAGGGTAAGACAGGGACACACTAGCACAGATACGCAGTATTTT.

This clonotype was counted a few times. The V call is TRBV15, the J call TRBJ2-2; TRBD1 agrees at 11 bases. The J segment lost 6 bases and the V segment lost 8 bases, leaving 8 bases of the junction unmatched. CDR3 length: 15 amino acids. Germline CDR1 LNHNV, CDR2 YYDKDF (reference sequence). The CDR3 sequence: CATSRDRGVAGELFF. The DNA for the CDR3 is TGTGCCACCTCGAGGGACAGGGGGGTCGCCGGGGAGCTGTTTTTT.

Comments on this clonotype: Just one base apart from a much larger clone, this may be a read error. In DNA form, the CDR3 reads TGTGTCAGCAGTTCACAGGGGAGGGACGGGGGGGCTAGCTCCTACAATGAGCAGTTCTTC. Its protein is CVSSSQGRDGGASSYNEQFF. J is TRBJ2-1 and V is TRBV11-2; D may be TRBD2 (8 bases). The V gene's germline CDR1 is SGHAT and CDR2 FQNNGV. CDR3 size: 20 residues.

This clonotype was counted at least ten times. V usage is TRBV28 and J usage is TRBJ2-7, with D unclear. Trimming stripped 3 bases from V and 2 bases from J, with 17 bases between. CDR1 is MDHEN, CDR2 SYDVKM, per germline. The CDR3 runs 16 residues. CDR3 sequence: CASSFPPQTATYEQYV. For the CDR3, the DNA is TGTGCCAGCAGTTTTCCCCCACAGACGGCCACCTACGAGCAGTACGTC.

This chain connects TRBV4-2 to TRBJ1-6; no reliable D call. The germline V gene encodes CDR1 LGHNA and CDR2 YNFKEQ. Trimming took off 3 bases at V and 0 bases at J, with 9 bases between the two ends. The CDR3 sequence is 16 residues long. In DNA form, the CDR3 reads TGTGCCAGCAGCCATCAGGAGAGCTCCTATAATTCACCCCTCCACTTT. This sequence encodes CASSHQESSYNSPLHF.

This clonotype was counted ten times or more. The gene calls are TRBV7-8 and TRBJ1-2; a possible D gene is TRBD1 (6 bases). The ends were cut back, 3 bases at V and 4 bases at J, with 24 bases in the middle. The V gene's germline CDR1 is SGHVS and CDR2 FQNEAQ. The CDR3 loop spans 18 amino acids. CDR3 coding DNA: TGTGCCAGCAGCTTTAGTGGGGTCTGGCACAGGGAGCCCTATGGCTACACCTTC. Translating it yields CASSFSGVWHREPYGYTF.

This clonotype was seen a handful of times. The chain links TRBV18 to TRBJ1-2; tentative D call: TRBD1 (6 bases). Germline-derived CDR1 and CDR2 are KGHSH and LQKENI. V was cut by 5 bases and J by 4 bases, with 17 bases left in between. The CDR3 length is 15 residues. Here the CDR3 reads CASSLPDSFFYGYTF. As DNA, the CDR3 is TGTGCCAGCTCATTACCGGACAGTTTCTTCTATGGCTACACCTTC. The whole variable domain, filled in from reference TRBV18 and TRBJ1-2, reads NAGVMQNPRHLVRRRGQEARLRCSPMKGHSHVYWYRQLPEEGLKFMVYLQKENIIDESGMPKERFSAEFPKEGPSILRIQQVVRGDSAAYFCASSLPDSFFYGYTFGSGTRLTVV.